The 13 T cell receptor beta chains presented below share a single source sample, sequenced in a study of T-cell reconstitution after alpha-beta-depleted transplantation in children. Unique molecular identifiers tagged the TCRbeta library. TCRdb redid the calling of the PCR reads with MiXCR, one entry per CDR3 protein. The top ten hold over 12% of the sample, which has about 580,000 distinct CDR3 sequences, under 30% seen once. Sequencing used PBMCs, mostly from graft donor cells, obtained 360 days after TCRalphabeta/CD19-depleted stem cell transplant. These receptors all stem from a boy under two years old who had a stem cell transplant for acute myeloid leukemia, so the T cells may come from the graft donor.

The chain is built from TRBV20-1 and TRBJ2-7; tentatively, D is TRBD1 (5 bases). This CDR3 region has 12 residues. With 1 base removed from V and 3 bases from J, the gap between germline ends came to 7 bases. Germline V gene data show CDR1 as DFQATT and CDR2 as SNEGSKA (reference sequence). CDR3 amino acids: CSARAGNYEQYF. CDR3 coding DNA: TGCAGTGCTAGAGCAGGGAACTACGAGCAGTACTTC.

The V gene is TRBV6-1, the J gene TRBJ2-2; weak D call: TRBD1 (6 bases). CDR1 MNHNS and CDR2 SASEGT come from the germline V gene. The CDR3 runs to 15 residues. V lost 6 bases to trimming and J lost 0 bases, with 11 bases between them. CDR3 in amino acids: CASSSGETNTGELFF. The CDR3 bases are TGTGCCAGCAGCTCAGGGGAGACGAACACCGGGGAGCTGTTTTTT.

This clonotype showed up many times. The chain is built from TRBV29-1 and TRBJ1-6; no firm D call. The CDR3 is 13 amino acids. Germline CDR1 reads SQVTM; CDR2 reads ANQGSEA. Trimming cost V 7 bases and J 4 bases, with 11 bases left between them. The CDR3 reads CSATDGYNSPLHF. The CDR3 DNA reads as TGCAGCGCTACGGACGGTTATAATTCACCCCTCCACTTT.

The chain recombines TRBV7-2 with TRBJ1-5, with D maybe TRBD1 (5 bases). The ends were cut back, 5 bases at V and 3 bases at J, with 11 bases in the middle. This CDR3 region has 14 residues. CDR1 SGHTA and CDR2 FQGNSA come from the germline V gene. In nucleotides, the CDR3 is TGTGCCAGCAGCCAAGACAGACCCAATCAGCCCCAGCATTTT. It is translated as CASSQDRPNQPQHF.

The chain recombines TRBV5-1 with TRBJ2-5; D is uncertain. Germline V gene data show CDR1 as SGHRS and CDR2 as YFSETQ. The V end lost 5 bases, the J end lost 0 bases, and 8 bases lay between the germline ends. This CDR3 spans 13 amino acids. In DNA, the CDR3 is TGCGCCAGCAGGCAGGCCAACCAAGAGACCCAGTACTTC. Translation: CASRQANQETQYF.

In this sample, this clonotype turned up many times. The J gene is TRBJ2-3, the V gene TRBV9, with 7 bases that match TRBD1. The germline V gene encodes CDR1 SGDLS and CDR2 YYNGEE. This CDR3 is built from 16 residues. Losses at the gene ends were 1 base for V and 5 bases for J; bases not matched to a gene: 10. The CDR3 bases are TGTGCCAGCAGCGTACTAGGGGGCTCTTTCGGAGATACGCAGTATTTT. Amino acid sequence: CASSVLGGSFGDTQYF.

V is TRBV29-1 and J is TRBJ2-3; D is unresolved. The CDR3 length is 15 residues. V shed 2 bases and J shed 2 bases, with 14 bases lying between them. Germline-derived CDR1 and CDR2 are SQVTM and ANQGSEA. The CDR3: CSVELWQKSTDTQYF. In DNA form, the CDR3 reads TGCAGCGTTGAATTATGGCAGAAATCCACAGATACGCAGTATTTT.

The sample holds many counts of this clonotype. V is TRBV12-3 or TRBV12-4 and J is TRBJ2-2; possibly TRBD1 or TRBD2 for D (5 bases each). V lost 5 bases to trimming and J lost 1 base, with 11 bases between them. The CDR3 has 15 residues. This chain's CDR3 is CASSLRGRNTGELFF. The CDR3 coding sequence is TGTGCCAGCAGTCTGAGGGGACGGAACACCGGGGAGCTGTTTTTT.

This clonotype showed up many times. The V and J genes are TRBV20-1 and TRBJ2-1; perhaps TRBD2 as D (5 bases). The CDR3 is 15 residues long. Germline V gives CDR1 DFQATT, CDR2 SNEGSKA (reference sequence). The V gene lost 6 bases and the J gene lost 1 base, with 16 bases spanning the gap. Here the CDR3 reads CSAAKGALSYNEQFF. The CDR3 DNA sequence: TGCAGTGCCGCGAAGGGAGCATTATCCTACAATGAGCAGTTCTTC.

Many counts were recorded for this clonotype. The chain links TRBV20-1 to TRBJ2-1; no clear D. Germline lookup yields CDR1 DFQATT and CDR2 SNEGSKA (reference sequence). Trimming removed 1 base at V and 2 bases at J, with 6 bases between. This CDR3 comprises 13 residues. This CDR3 reads CSARVGAYNEQFF. CDR3 in DNA: TGCAGTGCTAGAGTCGGCGCCTACAATGAGCAGTTCTTC.

Many counts were recorded for this clonotype. The rearrangement joins TRBV13 to TRBJ2-4, with D possibly matching TRBD1 (5 bases). The V and J ends lost 11 bases and 11 bases respectively, with 28 bases between them. Looked up from germline, CDR1 is PRHDT and CDR2 is FYEKMQ (reference sequence). The CDR3 covers 15 residues. CDR3: CASGHGFRSRAFQYF. The CDR3 DNA reads TGTGCCTCCGGACACGGCTTTAGGTCGCGTGCATTTCAGTACTTC.

The J gene is TRBJ1-1, the V gene TRBV20-1, with a weak D call TRBD1 (6 bases). Trimming took 0 bases from V and 3 from J, leaving 14 bases between them. This CDR3 is 15 amino acids long. From germline, CDR1 is DFQATT and CDR2 SNEGSKA (reference sequence). The CDR3 sequence: CSARDWGRGYTEAFF. In DNA form, the CDR3 reads TGCAGTGCTAGAGATTGGGGGCGGGGGTACACTGAAGCTTTCTTT.

V is TRBV20-1 and J is TRBJ1-1; TRBD1 aligns across 9 bases. Unmatched junction bases numbered 7, after V lost 1 base and J lost 1 base. Germline CDR1 is DFQATT and CDR2 is SNEGSKA (reference sequence). The CDR3 is 16 residues long. CDR3 region: CSARVRGQGTNTEAFF. Written as DNA, the CDR3 is TGCAGTGCTAGAGTTCGGGGACAGGGCACGAACACTGAAGCTTTCTTT.